These 11 T cell receptor beta chains originate from one sample sequenced in a study of shared clonotypes between healthy human individuals. Measured with immunoSEQ multiplex PCR; TCRdb has only the in-frame clones, and not every one. The sample carries millions of clones, 90% to 95% recorded once. Sequenced: naive CD4+ T cells sorted from blood. As for subset: CD45RA+ positively selected. These receptors all come from a man aged 18 to 30 in good health.

This rearrangement joins TRBV30 to TRBJ2-4; D is perhaps TRBD1 (6 bases). The CDR3 runs 16 residues. Germline V lookup: CDR1 GTSNPN, CDR2 SVGIG (reference sequence). V was pared by 2 bases and J by 0 bases, with 14 bases between. The CDR3 sequence is CAWSLRGFLAKNIQYF. CDR3 bases: TGTGCCTGGAGTCTAAGGGGGTTTCTAGCCAAAAACATTCAGTACTTC.

The chain carries TRBV5-1 and TRBJ2-7, with 8 bases identical to TRBD1. Germline trimming cut 0 bases from V and 5 bases from J; bases unmatched to any gene: 4. Germline V lookup: CDR1 SGHRS, CDR2 YFSETQ. CDR3 size: 14 residues. DNA for the CDR3: TGCGCCAGCAGCTTGGGACAGGGGTACCACGAGCAGTACTTC. As protein: CASSLGQGYHEQYF. Filled out from reference TRBV5-1 and TRBJ2-7, the complete variable domain reads KAGVTQTPRYLIKTRGQQVTLSCSPISGHRSVSWYQQTPGQGLQFLFEYFSETQRNKGNFPGRFSGRQFSNSRSEMNVSTLELGDSALYLCASSLGQGYHEQYFGPGTRLTVT.

The chain joins TRBV5-8 to TRBJ1-5, with 7 bases aligning to TRBD1. The CDR3 spans 13 residues. V gave up 2 bases and J gave up 7 bases; unmatched junction bases: 3. The V gene's germline CDR1 is SGHTS and CDR2 YDEGEE. CDR3 residues: CASSFDREQPQHF. As DNA, the CDR3 is TGTGCCAGCAGCTTCGACAGGGAACAGCCCCAGCATTTT. Together with reference TRBV5-8 and TRBJ1-5, the CDR3 gives the full variable domain: EAGVTQSPTHLIKTRGQQATLRCSPISGHTSVYWYQQALGLGLQFLLWYDEGEERNRGNFPPRFSGRQFPNYSSELNVNALELEDSALYLCASSFDREQPQHFGDGTRLSIL.

The chain uses TRBV29-1 and TRBJ1-2; D remains unclear. This CDR3 has 12 residues. V was pared by 7 bases and J by 4 bases, with 13 bases between. The germline gives CDR1 SQVTM, CDR2 ANQGSEA. As DNA, the CDR3 is TGCAGCGCCGTCTCTGGGAGCTATGGCTACACCTTC. Its translation: CSAVSGSYGYTF. Looking up the rest from reference TRBV29-1 and TRBJ1-2 gives the full variable domain: SAVISQKPSRDICQRGTSLTIQCQVDSQVTMMFWYRQQPGQSLTLIATANQGSEATYESGFVIDKFPISRPNLTFSTLTVSNMSPEDSSIYLCSAVSGSYGYTFGSGTRLTVV.

The V call is TRBV5-4, the J call TRBJ1-5; 9 nucleotides align to TRBD1. CDR3 length: 15 amino acids. V shed 0 bases, J shed 7 bases, and the junction held 5 bases outside the gene matches. Germline V gene lookup returns CDR1 SGHNT and CDR2 YYREEE (reference sequence). The CDR3 sequence: CASSLGGTGSQPQHF. DNA for the CDR3: TGTGCCAGCAGCTTGGGGGGGACAGGGTCCCAGCCCCAGCATTTT. Based on the CDR3 plus reference TRBV5-4 and TRBJ1-5, the full variable domain is ETGVTQSPTHLIKTRGQQVTLRCSSQSGHNTVSWYQQALGQGPQFIFQYYREEENGRGNFPPRFSGLQFPNYSSELNVNALELDDSALYLCASSLGGTGSQPQHFGDGTRLSIL.

The chain is built from TRBV29-1 and TRBJ1-1; D is perhaps TRBD1 (5 bases). V lost 6 bases, J lost 0 bases, and 11 bases lay in between. This CDR3 comprises 13 residues. The germline CDR1 and CDR2 sequences are SQVTM and ANQGSEA. CDR3 in amino acids: CSVRGGLNTEAFF. CDR3 nucleotide sequence: TGCAGCGTGCGGGGGGGTTTGAACACTGAAGCTTTCTTT.

This sequence joins TRBV18 and TRBJ1-6, with D maybe TRBD1 (6 bases). CDR3 length: 16 residues. Germline-derived CDR1 and CDR2 are KGHSH and LQKENI. The germline V and J ends were trimmed by 3 bases and 9 bases, with 18 bases remaining between them. DNA for the CDR3: TGTGCCAGCTCACCGCCTTTCAGGGGTGGTAGTTCACCCCTCCACTTT. It encodes CASSPPFRGGSSPLHF. Filled out from reference TRBV18 and TRBJ1-6, the complete variable domain reads NAGVMQNPRHLVRRRGQEARLRCSPMKGHSHVYWYRQLPEEGLKFMVYLQKENIIDESGMPKERFSAEFPKEGPSILRIQQVVRGDSAAYFCASSPPFRGGSSPLHFGNGTRLTVT.

This chain uses TRBV5-1 with TRBJ1-1; no definite D call. CDR1 is SGHRS, CDR2 YFSETQ, per germline. This CDR3 is built from 14 residues. Trimming removed 0 bases from V and 2 bases from J, with 8 bases in between. CDR3 region: CASSLAEFNTEAFF. The CDR3 nucleotides are TGCGCCAGCAGCTTGGCCGAGTTTAACACTGAAGCTTTCTTT.

V gene TRBV11-2 combines with J gene TRBJ2-7, with 11 bases fitting TRBD2. CDR1 is SGHAT and CDR2 is FQNNGV in the germline V gene. V was clipped by 2 bases and J by 7 bases; unmatched bases: 7. This CDR3 comprises 15 residues. The CDR3: CASSLSSGGAGEQYF. The CDR3 region has the DNA TGTGCCAGCAGCTTAAGTAGCGGGGGGGCCGGAGAGCAGTACTTC.

CDR3 amino acids: CASSFSGTDVWGYTF. The CDR3 bases are TGTGCCAGCAGTTTCTCCGGGACGGACGTATGGGGCTACACCTTC. J is TRBJ1-2 and V is TRBV27; D perhaps matches TRBD1 (5 bases). V was trimmed by 3 bases and J by 8 bases, leaving 19 bases between them. This CDR3 spans 15 amino acids. Germline loops: CDR1 MNHEY, CDR2 SMNVEV (reference sequence).

V is TRBV9 and J is TRBJ2-3, with D unresolved. Germline V gene sequence: CDR1 SGDLS, CDR2 YYNGEE. CDR3 length: 14 amino acids. Trimming cost V 3 bases and J 4 bases, with 12 bases left between them. The CDR3 protein is CASSARVQADTQYF. The CDR3 DNA follows: TGTGCCAGCAGCGCTAGAGTCCAAGCAGATACGCAGTATTTT.